This paragraph reports one T cell receptor beta chain. The sample originates from a study of OX40 agonist ivuxolimab in advanced cancers. Study background: Dose-escalation patients had hepatocellular carcinoma, melanoma, renal cell or head and neck cancer.

V gave up 1 base and J gave up 3 bases, with 6 bases separating them. This CDR3 is built from 13 residues. The germline V gene encodes CDR1 KGHSH and CDR2 LQKENI. Sampling times: baseline, cycle 4 day 1, cycle 7 day 1. The assay was immunoSEQ multiplex PCR, and TCRdb's table has in-frame clones only and misses some. The repertoire has 55,000 to 65,000 clones, approximately 77% of them found once; the top ten carry approximately 0.56%. The V and J genes are TRBV18 and TRBJ2-5; D is uncertain. This clonotype was obtained from an adult with an advanced solid tumor such as melanoma, head and neck, liver or kidney cancer. The material was CD4+ or CD8+ T cells sorted from blood, obtained in a trial of the OX40 agonist ivuxolimab. The CDR3: CASSPRVEETQYF. CDR3 coding DNA: TGTGCCAGCTCACCACGGGTAGAAGAGACCCAGTACTTC.